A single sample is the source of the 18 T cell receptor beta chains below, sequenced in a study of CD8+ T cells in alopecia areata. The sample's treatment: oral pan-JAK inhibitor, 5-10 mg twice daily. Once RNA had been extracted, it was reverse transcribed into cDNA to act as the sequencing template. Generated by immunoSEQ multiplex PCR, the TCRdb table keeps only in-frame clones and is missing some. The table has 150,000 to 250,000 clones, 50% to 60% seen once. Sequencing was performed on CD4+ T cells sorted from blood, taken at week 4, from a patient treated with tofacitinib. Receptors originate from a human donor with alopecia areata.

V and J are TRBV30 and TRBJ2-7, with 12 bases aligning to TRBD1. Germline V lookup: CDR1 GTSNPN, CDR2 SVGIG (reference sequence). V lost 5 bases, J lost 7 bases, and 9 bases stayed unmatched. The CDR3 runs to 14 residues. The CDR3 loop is CAWWAGQGAWEQYF. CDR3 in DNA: TGTGCCTGGTGGGCGGGACAGGGGGCCTGGGAGCAGTACTTC.

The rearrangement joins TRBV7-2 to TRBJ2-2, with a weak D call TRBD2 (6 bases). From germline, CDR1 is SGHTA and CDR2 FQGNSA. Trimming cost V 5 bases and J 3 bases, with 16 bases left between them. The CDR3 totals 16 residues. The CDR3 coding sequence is TGTGCCAGCAGCCGGGACTCGGCGCTACACACCGGGGAGCTGTTTTTT. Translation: CASSRDSALHTGELFF.

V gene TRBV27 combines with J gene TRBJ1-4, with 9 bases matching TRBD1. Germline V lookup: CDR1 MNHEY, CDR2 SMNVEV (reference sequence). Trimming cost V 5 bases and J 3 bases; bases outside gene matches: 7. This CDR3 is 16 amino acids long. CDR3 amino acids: CASSPLGDRANEKLFF. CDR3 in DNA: TGTGCCAGCAGTCCGTTAGGGGACAGGGCTAATGAAAAACTGTTTTTT.

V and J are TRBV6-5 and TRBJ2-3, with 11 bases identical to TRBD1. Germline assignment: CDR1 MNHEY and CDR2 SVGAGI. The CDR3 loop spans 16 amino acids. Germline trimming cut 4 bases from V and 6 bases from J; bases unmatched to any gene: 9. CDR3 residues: CASSSRDRGELDTQYF. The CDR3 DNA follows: TGTGCCAGCAGTTCCCGGGACAGGGGGGAGTTGGATACGCAGTATTTT.

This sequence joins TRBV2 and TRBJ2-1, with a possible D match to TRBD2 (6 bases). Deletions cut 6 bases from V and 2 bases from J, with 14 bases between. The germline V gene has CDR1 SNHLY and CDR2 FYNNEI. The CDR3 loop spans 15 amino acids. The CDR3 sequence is CASRAGTETYNEQFF. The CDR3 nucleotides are TGTGCCAGCAGAGCCGGGACTGAGACCTACAATGAGCAGTTCTTC.

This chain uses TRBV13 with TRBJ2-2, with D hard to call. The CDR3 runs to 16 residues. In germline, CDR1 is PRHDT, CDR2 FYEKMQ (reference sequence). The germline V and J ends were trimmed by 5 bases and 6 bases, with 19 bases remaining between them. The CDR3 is CASSPMTALVSGELFF. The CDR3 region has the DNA TGTGCCAGCAGCCCTATGACTGCCCTAGTCTCCGGGGAGCTGTTTTTT.

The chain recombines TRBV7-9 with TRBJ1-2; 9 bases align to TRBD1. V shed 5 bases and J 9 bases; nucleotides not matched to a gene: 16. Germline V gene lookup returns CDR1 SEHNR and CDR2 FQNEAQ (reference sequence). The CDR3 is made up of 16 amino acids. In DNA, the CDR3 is TGTGCCAGCAGCCCCTCTGGGGGGGGGACAGGGATACGCTACACCTTC. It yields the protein CASSPSGGGTGIRYTF.

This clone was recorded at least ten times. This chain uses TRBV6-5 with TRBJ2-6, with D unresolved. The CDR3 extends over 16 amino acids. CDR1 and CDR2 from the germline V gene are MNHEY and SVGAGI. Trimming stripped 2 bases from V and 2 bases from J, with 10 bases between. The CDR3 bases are TGTGCCAGCAGTTACATCGCAGTGGCTGGGGCCAACGTCCTGACTTTC. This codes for CASSYIAVAGANVLTF.

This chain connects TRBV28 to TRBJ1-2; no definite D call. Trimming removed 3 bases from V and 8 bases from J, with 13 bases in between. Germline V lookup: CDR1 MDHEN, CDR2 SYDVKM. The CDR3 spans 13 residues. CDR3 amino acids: CASSFPGEGGYTF. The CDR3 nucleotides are TGTGCCAGCAGTTTCCCCGGGGAAGGGGGCTACACCTTC.

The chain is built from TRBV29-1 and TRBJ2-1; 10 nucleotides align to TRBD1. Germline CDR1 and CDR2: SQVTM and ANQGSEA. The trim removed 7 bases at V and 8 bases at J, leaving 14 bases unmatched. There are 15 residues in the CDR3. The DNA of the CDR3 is TGCAGCGCTAAACCCACCGGGACAGGGGTAGATGAGCAGTTCTTC. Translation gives CSAKPTGTGVDEQFF.

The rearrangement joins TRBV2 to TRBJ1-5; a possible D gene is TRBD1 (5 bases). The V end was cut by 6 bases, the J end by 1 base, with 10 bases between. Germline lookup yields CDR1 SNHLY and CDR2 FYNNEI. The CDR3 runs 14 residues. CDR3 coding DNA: TGTGCCAGCAGGGGACCCGCCAGCAATCAGCCCCAGCATTTT. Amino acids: CASRGPASNQPQHF.

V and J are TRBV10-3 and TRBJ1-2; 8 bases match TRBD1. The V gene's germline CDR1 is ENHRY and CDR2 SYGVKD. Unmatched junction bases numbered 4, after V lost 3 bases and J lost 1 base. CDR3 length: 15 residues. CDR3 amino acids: CAISDPTGGNYGYTF. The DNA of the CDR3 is TGTGCCATCAGTGACCCCACAGGGGGTAACTATGGCTACACCTTC.

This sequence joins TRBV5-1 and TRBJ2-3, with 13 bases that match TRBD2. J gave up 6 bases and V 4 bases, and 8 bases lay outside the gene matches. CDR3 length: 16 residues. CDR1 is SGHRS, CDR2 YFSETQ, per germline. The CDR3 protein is CASSAGTSGARDTQYF. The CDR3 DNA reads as TGCGCCAGCAGCGCCGGGACTAGCGGGGCAAGGGATACGCAGTATTTT. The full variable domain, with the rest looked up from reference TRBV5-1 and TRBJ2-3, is KAGVTQTPRYLIKTRGQQVTLSCSPISGHRSVSWYQQTPGQGLQFLFEYFSETQRNKGNFPGRFSGRQFSNSRSEMNVSTLELGDSALYLCASSAGTSGARDTQYFGPGTRLTVL.

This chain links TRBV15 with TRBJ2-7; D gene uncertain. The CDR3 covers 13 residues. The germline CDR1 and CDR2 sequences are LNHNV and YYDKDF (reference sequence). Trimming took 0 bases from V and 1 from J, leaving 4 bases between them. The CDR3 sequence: CATSRDKSYEQYF. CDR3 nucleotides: TGTGCCACCAGCAGAGATAAATCCTACGAGCAGTACTTC.

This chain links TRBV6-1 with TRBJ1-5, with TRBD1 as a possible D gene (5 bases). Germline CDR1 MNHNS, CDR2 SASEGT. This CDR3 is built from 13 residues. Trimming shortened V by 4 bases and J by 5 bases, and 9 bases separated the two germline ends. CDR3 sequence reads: CASSGGGYQPQHF. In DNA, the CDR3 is TGTGCCAGCAGTGGGGGGGGGTATCAGCCCCAGCATTTT.

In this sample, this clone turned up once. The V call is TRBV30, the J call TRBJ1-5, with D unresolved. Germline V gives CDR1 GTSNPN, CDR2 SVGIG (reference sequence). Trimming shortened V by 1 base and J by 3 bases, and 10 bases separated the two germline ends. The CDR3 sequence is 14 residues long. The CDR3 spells CAWSGRHFNQPQHF. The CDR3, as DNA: TGTGCCTGGAGTGGGCGACACTTCAATCAGCCCCAGCATTTT.

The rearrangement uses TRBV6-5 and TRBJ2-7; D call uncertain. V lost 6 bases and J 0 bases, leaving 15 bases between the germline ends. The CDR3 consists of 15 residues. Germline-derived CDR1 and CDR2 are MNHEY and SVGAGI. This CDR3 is CASSRAYTDSYEQYF. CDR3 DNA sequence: TGTGCCAGCAGCCGGGCTTATACGGACTCCTACGAGCAGTACTTC.

The CDR3 DNA is TGCGCCAGCAGCTTGGGCCTGTCGGGTGCGGAGACCCAGTACTTC. As protein: CASSLGLSGAETQYF. The chain uses TRBV5-1 and TRBJ2-5; D gene uncertain. V dropped 0 bases and J dropped 5 bases, with 14 bases sitting between them. The CDR3 is 15 residues long. Germline CDR1 and CDR2: SGHRS and YFSETQ.